This TCR beta chain was identified in a study of T cell responses to AZD1222 COVID-19 vaccine. The study, taken as a whole, reports: Without day 14 samples, only post-peak T cell repertoires were studied.

CDR1 is SEHNR and CDR2 is FQNEAQ in the germline V gene (reference sequence). The CDR3 extends over 15 amino acids. V was pared by 8 bases and J by 3 bases, with 19 bases between. Produced via immunoSEQ multiplex PCR; TCRdb's table is partial and in-frame only. The table includes over 110,000 clones, about 90% detected once. Points on this clone: Its antigen is still unknown.

The V call is TRBV7-9, the J call TRBJ1-1; unclear D gene. Sequenced here: peripheral blood, sampled 28 days after the second AZD1222 dose. The sequence was obtained from an adult who received the AZD1222 COVID-19 vaccine. The DNA for the CDR3 is TGTGCCAGCGCCTTCCTGGGGTATGAGGACACTGAAGCTTTCTTT. The encoded protein is CASAFLGYEDTEAFF. Full variable domain (rest looked up from reference TRBV7-9 and TRBJ1-1): DTGVSQNPRHKITKRGQNVTFRCDPISEHNRLYWYRQTLGQGPEFLTYFQNEAQLEKSRLLSDRFSAERPKGSFSTLEIQRTEQGDSAMYLCASAFLGYEDTEAFFGQGTRLTVV.